This T cell receptor (beta chain) was sequenced during a study of beta chain features in type 1 diabetes. Sorting based on CD45RO/CCR7/CD25/CD127/CD95/CD27 separated CD4+ naive, central memory, regulatory and stem cell-like memory cells. All of the isolated RNA was reverse transcribed, so expressed TCRB transcripts were sequenced. Assay used: immunoSEQ multiplex PCR; TCRdb lists only in-frame clones, some missing. The table lists roughly 120,000 clones, almost 40% of them singletons, with about 0.07% in the top ten. Input material: stem cell memory CD4+ T cells from blood. This clonotype originated in a young woman in good health.

CDR3 region: CASTPRVRLETQYF. The CDR3 DNA is TGTGCCAGCACCCCTCGGGTGCGCCTGGAGACCCAGTACTTC. The chain uses TRBV6-1 and TRBJ2-5; D call uncertain. Trimming took 7 bases from V and 5 from J, leaving 17 bases between them. The CDR3 has 14 residues. In germline, CDR1 is MNHNS, CDR2 SASEGT.